One sample yielded the 11 T cell receptor beta chains listed below, sequenced in a study of blood T cells in healthy people across ages. Alongside a J-beta primer mix, a sample-barcoded 5' primer served in a second PCR lasting about 7 to 11 cycles. TCRdb called the 5' RACE reads again in MiXCR, with one record for every CDR3 protein. The sample lists about 830,000 distinct CDR3 sequences; around 68% were seen once. Material for sequencing was blood. These receptors were taken from a man under 40 in good health.

This sequence joins TRBV10-3 and TRBJ2-1; D unclear. This CDR3 spans 18 amino acids. Deletions cut 3 bases from V and 0 bases from J, with 18 bases between. Looked up from germline, CDR1 is ENHRY and CDR2 is SYGVKD. The CDR3 loop reads CAISDSRSSLGSYNEQFF. The DNA of the CDR3 is TGTGCCATCAGTGATTCGCGTAGCTCCCTGGGCTCCTACAATGAGCAGTTCTTC.

The chain recombines TRBV29-1 with TRBJ2-1, with unresolved D. The CDR3 sequence is 14 residues long. Trimming left V 2 bases short and J 6 bases short, with 14 bases between. CDR1 is SQVTM, CDR2 ANQGSEA, per germline. DNA for the CDR3: TGCAGCGTTGAAAAAACGGTTATAGGCAATGAGCAGTTCTTC. Its protein product is CSVEKTVIGNEQFF.

The V call is TRBV10-2, the J call TRBJ2-7; TRBD1 matches 7 bases. CDR3 size: 17 residues. The V segment lost 0 bases and the J segment 3 bases; nucleotides outside the gene matches: 11. CDR1 and CDR2 (germline): WSHSY, SAAADI. The CDR3 spells CASSESIGNRGYYEQYF. CDR3 DNA: TGCGCCAGCAGTGAGTCAATAGGGAACAGGGGATACTACGAGCAGTACTTC.

The chain uses TRBV7-2 and TRBJ1-2; 8 nucleotides line up with TRBD1. V lost 4 bases to trimming and J lost 6 bases; unmatched junction nucleotides: 4. Germline V lookup: CDR1 SGHTA, CDR2 FQGNSA. The CDR3 runs to 13 residues. The CDR3 protein is CASSYAGGHGYTF. The CDR3 DNA follows: TGTGCCAGCAGCTACGCAGGGGGCCATGGCTACACCTTC.

This clonotype was observed a few times. The chain uses TRBV20-1 and TRBJ1-6; TRBD1 agrees at 7 bases. V trimming: 4 bases; J trimming: 0 bases; junction bases outside the gene matches: 3. Per the germline V gene, CDR1 is DFQATT and CDR2 is SNEGSKA (reference sequence). CDR3 length: 15 residues. The CDR3, as DNA: TGCAGTGCTAAGGGGGCTAGCTCCTATAATTCACCCCTCCACTTT. Translation gives CSAKGASSYNSPLHF.

The chain couples TRBV12-3 or TRBV12-4 to TRBJ1-5, with D possibly TRBD1 on 5 matching bases. The CDR3 runs to 14 residues. Trimming took 2 bases from V and 5 from J, leaving 10 bases between them. CDR3 DNA: TGTGCCAGCAGTTTAAGGGGAGGATATCAGCCCCAGCATTTT. It is translated as CASSLRGGYQPQHF.

The chain links TRBV29-1 to TRBJ2-3; 13 bases align to TRBD2. V was clipped by 6 bases and J by 6 bases; unmatched bases: 6. The CDR3 sequence is 14 residues long. CDR1 is SQVTM, CDR2 ANQGSEA, per germline. The CDR3 DNA sequence: TGCAGCGTCTCACTAGCGGGGGGGCCGGATACGCAGTATTTT. This encodes CSVSLAGGPDTQYF.

The V gene is TRBV28, the J gene TRBJ2-5, with 10 bases identical to TRBD1. The V gene's germline CDR1 is MDHEN and CDR2 SYDVKM. This CDR3 has 16 residues. V lost 2 bases and J lost 3; bases outside the gene matches: 6. The CDR3, as DNA: TGTGCCAGCAGTTTAGGGGCCGGGACAGGGGAAGAGACCCAGTACTTC. Protein sequence: CASSLGAGTGEETQYF.

The rearrangement joins TRBV4-2 to TRBJ2-3; maybe TRBD1 (6 bases). Trimming removed 4 bases from V and 3 bases from J, with 11 bases in between. The germline CDR1 and CDR2 sequences are LGHNA and YNFKEQ. The CDR3 consists of 14 residues. The CDR3 sequence is CASSPRTATDTQYF. The CDR3 DNA reads TGTGCCAGCAGCCCCAGGACAGCTACAGATACGCAGTATTTT.

The chain couples TRBV20-1 to TRBJ1-1; D might be TRBD1 (5 bases). The CDR3 sequence is 13 residues long. Trimming cost V 5 bases and J 1 base, with 11 bases left between them. Germline values: CDR1 DFQATT, CDR2 SNEGSKA (reference sequence). Here the CDR3 reads CSAFPGGNTEAFF. The CDR3, as DNA: TGCAGTGCTTTTCCCGGGGGGAACACTGAAGCTTTCTTT.

This chain connects TRBV20-1 to TRBJ2-5; 9 nucleotides match TRBD1. V gave up 8 bases and J gave up 2 bases; unmatched junction bases: 6. The germline gives CDR1 DFQATT, CDR2 SNEGSKA (reference sequence). The CDR3 is 13 residues long. The CDR3 DNA is TGCAGTTCCACGGGACAGGGACAAGAGACCCAGTACTTC. Translation: CSSTGQGQETQYF.